Listed below are T cell receptor beta chains from one sample, sequenced in a study of blood T cell repertoires in COVID-19. Clones were sequenced by immunoSEQ multiplex PCR, and TCRdb holds only the in-frame ones, with some missing. This table holds about 73,000 clones, approximately 80% found once. Sequencing was carried out using peripheral blood. The receptors derive from a woman between 70 and 85 years old with acute or convalescent COVID-19. Both conserved end residues are part of each CDR3. A D gene is named only where the DNA matches it firmly. The size field is filled for only some rows; it gives once, few, many or a size class.

j_gene,abundance,d_gene,len,v_gene,CDR3aa,CDR3nt
TRBJ1-2,NA,TRBD1,14,TRBV4-1,CASSMTGTGDGYTF,TGCGCCAGCAGCATGACCGGGACAGGAGATGGCTACACCTTC
TRBJ1-4,NA,TRBD1,14,TRBV7-2,CASSRDRANEKLFF,TGTGCCAGCAGCCGGGACAGGGCGAATGAAAAACTGTTTTTT
TRBJ2-1,few,NA,11,TRBV13,CASSLRTDQFF,TGTGCCAGCAGCTTAAGGACAGATCAGTTCTTC
TRBJ2-7,NA,NA,16,TRBV30,CAWSAPRGPRWYEQYF,TGTGCCTGGAGTGCCCCCAGGGGCCCCAGGTGGTACGAGCAGTACTTC
TRBJ1-1,NA,TRBD1,15,TRBV4-1,CASSPRQGRNTEAFF,TGCGCCAGCAGCCCCCGACAGGGAAGGAATACTGAAGCTTTCTTT
TRBJ2-3,once,NA,12,TRBV5-1,CASSFHTDTQYF,TGCGCCAGCAGCTTCCACACAGATACGCAGTATTTT
TRBJ1-1,NA,NA,14,TRBV10-1,CASSEGGRTTEAFF,TGCGCCAGCAGTGAAGGGGGAAGGACCACTGAAGCTTTCTTT
TRBJ2-7,NA,TRBD2,14,TRBV5-1,CASSLVAGVREQYF,TGCGCCAGCAGCTTGGTAGCGGGAGTAAGGGAGCAGTACTTC
TRBJ1-5,NA,NA,14,TRBV2,CASSWQGLNQPQHF,TGTGCCAGCAGTTGGCAGGGGCTCAATCAGCCCCAGCATTTT
TRBJ1-3,NA,TRBD1,15,TRBV5-1,CASSLDRGPGNTIYF,TGCGCCAGCAGCTTGGACAGGGGGCCTGGAAACACCATATATTTT
TRBJ2-4,NA,TRBD1,16,TRBV6-1,CASSDGQGLAKNIQYF,TGTGCCAGCAGTGATGGACAGGGACTAGCCAAAAACATTCAGTACTTC
TRBJ2-7,once,TRBD2,16,TRBV5-6,CASSPVRLAGAYEQYF,TGTGCCAGCAGCCCCGTTCGACTAGCGGGAGCCTACGAGCAGTACTTC
TRBJ1-4,NA,TRBD1,14,TRBV6-4,CASSSGQGNEKLFF,TGTGCCAGCAGTTCGGGACAGGGGAATGAAAAACTGTTTTTT
TRBJ1-4,NA,NA,15,TRBV5-7,CASSLAPGSGEKLFF,TGTGCCAGCAGCTTGGCCCCGGGGTCAGGAGAAAAACTGTTTTTT
TRBJ1-2,many,NA,16,TRBV19,CASSPQGISANYGYTF,TGTGCCAGTAGTCCCCAGGGGATTTCCGCTAACTATGGCTACACCTTC
TRBJ2-7,NA,NA,15,TRBV3-1/TRBV3-2,CASSPYGGTSYEQYF,TGTGCCAGCAGCCCCTATGGCGGGACTTCCTACGAGCAGTACTTC
TRBJ2-1,NA,TRBD2,16,TRBV4-1,CASSQQTSGRASEQFF,TGCGCCAGCAGCCAACAGACTAGCGGGAGGGCCAGTGAGCAGTTCTTC
TRBJ2-3,NA,TRBD1,14,TRBV5-4,CASSRDSVTDTQYF,TGTGCCAGCAGCCGGGACAGTGTGACAGATACGCAGTATTTT
TRBJ1-4,NA,NA,15,TRBV19,CASSDRTVTNEKLFF,TGTGCCAGTTCAGATAGGACAGTAACTAATGAAAAACTGTTTTTT
TRBJ2-7,NA,NA,12,TRBV6-5,CASSYPGFEQYF,TGTGCCAGCAGTTACCCAGGGTTCGAGCAGTACTTC
TRBJ1-3,NA,NA,15,TRBV11-2,CASSLTRVVGNTIYF,TGTGCCAGCAGCTTAACCAGGGTAGTTGGAAACACCATATATTTT
TRBJ1-4,NA,NA,13,TRBV18,CASSKGQSEKLFF,TGTGCCAGCTCAAAAGGACAGAGTGAAAAACTGTTTTTT
TRBJ2-1,NA,NA,13,TRBV28,CASSLVVDNEQFF,TGTGCCAGCAGTTTAGTAGTTGATAATGAGCAGTTCTTC
TRBJ2-3,NA,NA,15,TRBV11-3,CASSWGGTSTDTQYF,TGTGCCAGCAGCTGGGGCGGGACTAGCACAGATACGCAGTATTTT
TRBJ2-1,NA,TRBD2,15,TRBV6-5,CASAPLAGVGNEQFF,TGTGCCAGCGCCCCCCTAGCGGGAGTAGGAAATGAGCAGTTCTTC
TRBJ1-4,NA,NA,15,TRBV7-3,CASSLFGGPEEKLFF,TGTGCCAGCAGCTTATTTGGCGGCCCAGAGGAAAAACTGTTTTTT
TRBJ2-1,NA,TRBD2,14,TRBV5-5,CASSVGLDIGEQFF,TGTGCCAGCAGCGTGGGACTAGATATCGGTGAGCAGTTCTTC
TRBJ1-5,NA,NA,15,TRBV5-6,CASSGLRTGNQPQHF,TGTGCCAGCAGCGGGCTCCGGACGGGAAATCAGCCCCAGCATTTT
TRBJ2-1,NA,NA,13,TRBV6-5,CASSYRAYNEQFF,TGTGCCAGCAGTTACCGGGCCTACAATGAGCAGTTCTTC
TRBJ1-1,NA,TRBD1,14,TRBV7-3,CASSHLGTGLMAFF,TGTGCCAGCAGCCACCTCGGGACAGGGTTAATGGCTTTCTTT
TRBJ2-1,few,NA,13,TRBV6-4,CASSGAPGNEQFF,TGTGCCAGCAGTGGGGCTCCGGGAAATGAGCAGTTCTTC
TRBJ1-1,NA,TRBD1,13,TRBV28,CASTDRGRTEAFF,TGTGCCAGCACCGACAGGGGGCGGACTGAAGCTTTCTTT
TRBJ1-3,NA,NA,15,TRBV5-1,CASSLDGNSGNTIYF,TGCGCCAGCAGCTTGGACGGGAACTCTGGAAACACCATATATTTT
TRBJ1-2,NA,NA,14,TRBV11-3,CASSFSGLNYGYTF,TGTGCCAGCAGCTTTTCGGGACTGAACTATGGCTACACCTTC
TRBJ2-7,once,NA,12,TRBV28,CASSFSPGEQYF,TGTGCCAGCAGTTTCTCTCCGGGCGAGCAGTACTTC
TRBJ1-5,once,NA,16,TRBV28,CASRYSRTGGNQPQHF,TGTGCCAGCAGATACTCCAGGACGGGAGGGAATCAGCCCCAGCATTTT
TRBJ2-2,NA,TRBD2,16,TRBV7-4,CASSLGVAGATGELFF,TGTGCCAGCAGCTTAGGGGTAGCGGGAGCGACCGGGGAGCTGTTTTTT
TRBJ1-2,NA,NA,13,TRBV28,CASTPRADYGYTF,TGTGCCAGCACCCCACGCGCGGACTATGGCTACACCTTC
TRBJ2-7,NA,NA,15,TRBV19,CASSIGGSISYEQYF,TGTGCCAGTAGTATAGGCGGTAGCATCTCCTACGAGCAGTACTTC
TRBJ1-2,NA,TRBD1,15,TRBV6-5,CASSYLTGGTYGYTF,TGTGCCAGCAGTTACCTGACAGGGGGCACCTATGGCTACACCTTC
TRBJ1-4,once,NA,17,TRBV18,CASSFSQGSGLREKLFF,TGTGCCAGCTCTTTCTCGCAGGGGTCAGGCCTTCGGGAAAAACTGTTTTTT
TRBJ2-3,NA,NA,15,TRBV18,CASSSRLGGTDTQYF,TGTGCCAGCTCATCCCGACTAGGAGGCACAGATACGCAGTATTTT
TRBJ2-7,NA,NA,16,TRBV21-1,CASSAQPGQGTYEQYF,TGTGCCAGCAGCGCCCAACCGGGACAGGGGACCTACGAGCAGTACTTC
TRBJ1-6,NA,NA,14,TRBV7-8,CASRRTGSRSPLHF,TGTGCCAGCAGGCGAACAGGGTCCAGGTCACCCCTCCACTTT
TRBJ1-4,once,TRBD1,17,TRBV2,CASSTVGLTGGQEKLFF,TGTGCCAGCAGTACGGTGGGTTTGACAGGGGGCCAAGAAAAACTGTTTTTT
TRBJ2-7,few,NA,15,TRBV7-2,CASSLGLAIVGEQYF,TGTGCCAGCAGCTTAGGCCTAGCGATAGTCGGCGAGCAGTACTTC
TRBJ2-3,once,NA,14,TRBV28,CASSSPGLLDTQYF,TGTGCCAGCAGCTCCCCGGGACTCCTAGATACGCAGTATTTT
TRBJ2-5,NA,TRBD1,15,TRBV28,CASSITGVRQETQYF,TGTGCCAGCAGTATTACAGGGGTGCGACAAGAGACCCAGTACTTC
TRBJ1-1,NA,NA,14,TRBV15,CATSRDYGNTEAFF,TGTGCCACCAGCAGAGATTACGGTAACACTGAAGCTTTCTTT